This TCR beta chain comes out of a study of shared clonotypes between healthy human individuals. Across the study: Contributing individuals were two females and a few males aged 18 to 49.

Study findings and constraints: Despite large depth, rarefaction showed incomplete sorted-subset sequencing.

This clone was counted a few times. The antigen remains undetermined. The CDR3 has 15 amino acids. Trimming pared 3 bases from V and 7 bases from J, leaving 16 bases between. Germline-derived CDR1 and CDR2 are SEHNR and FQNEAQ (reference sequence). Only in-frame clones appear in the TCRdb table, and some are missing; sequencing was by immunoSEQ multiplex PCR. The table includes roughly 2.1 million clones, 85% to 95% detected once. Only CD45RO-negative cells positively selected for CCR7 counted as naive CD8 cells, so terminally differentiated effector memory CD45RA+ cells were excluded. The chain recombines TRBV7-9 with TRBJ1-5, with D tentatively TRBD1 (6 bases). Material for sequencing was naive CD8+ T cells from PBMCs. The receptor's source is a man younger than 30 in good health. Some clones in this sample may be carry-over from other donors' samples. CDR3 DNA: TGTGCCAGCAGCTTTACAGGGCCGGGTTGGCAGCCCCAGCATTTT. It specifies CASSFTGPGWQPQHF.